What follows is one T cell receptor beta chain and its context. The antigen remains undetermined. This record belongs to a study of blood T cells in healthy people across ages. Using a J-beta primer mix together with a sample-barcoded 5' primer, a second PCR was run for roughly 6 to 12 cycles. TCRdb recomputed calls from the 5' RACE reads with MiXCR, one row per CDR3 protein. The sample carries about 970,000 distinct CDR3 sequences, roughly 51% recorded once. Staff drew 8 to 10 milliliters of peripheral blood from each donor. Findings and limits, study-wide: Reliance upon unsorted PBMCs precluded definitive naive versus antigen-experienced comparison.

Per the germline V gene, CDR1 is MNHEY and CDR2 is SVGAGI. The germline V and J ends were trimmed by 6 bases and 4 bases, with 13 bases remaining between them. This CDR3 region has 15 residues. The chain joins TRBV6-5 to TRBJ1-6; D possibly corresponds to TRBD1 (5 bases). The sequenced sample was blood. The sequence came from a woman aged 60-70 years in good health. For the CDR3, the DNA is TGTGCCAGCAGACCCGCCGGGGGGTATAATTCACCCCTCCACTTT. Translating it yields CASRPAGGYNSPLHF.